Here is one TCR beta chain with its context. Its antigen remains unidentified. The data derive from a study of T cells in localized non-small cell lung cancer. Findings and caveats of the study: Median roughly 57 top-100 tumor clones were shared with paired adjacent lung. The highest T cell clonality was in uninvolved adjacent lung, above tumor. Heterogeneity stays possible, as sequencing covered only one tumor region. A higher density of T cells in blood coincided with extended overall survival.

The ends lost 2 bases at V and 7 bases at J; junction bases unmatched: 9. The CDR3 contains 16 residues. Germline V gene data show CDR1 as SGHTA and CDR2 as FQGNSA. Sequencing used immunoSEQ multiplex PCR; TCRdb keeps in-frame clones, though not all of them. Of about 20,000 clones detected, around 87% appear once; the ten largest clones hold 10% to 15%. This receptor was obtained from a man aged 40 to 70 with stage II squamous cell lung carcinoma. The sequences come from PBMCs, collected before any cancer treatment. This chain uses TRBV7-2 with TRBJ2-7, with 12 bases identical to TRBD2. The CDR3 bases are TGTGCCAGCAGCTTACGGGTTCTCGGACTAGCGGGAGAGCAGTACTTC. Protein sequence: CASSLRVLGLAGEQYF.